These 20 T cell receptor beta chains share one sample of origin, sequenced in a study of T cells of healthy individuals. TCRdb ran MiXCR on the 5' RACE reads and lists one entry per CDR3 protein. The repertoire holds about 40,000 distinct CDR3 sequences, 4.5% seen once, with around 9.6% in the top ten. These receptors were collected from a human donor in good health.

This clonotype was seen many times. J is TRBJ2-3 and V is TRBV5-1; D not resolved. This CDR3 comprises 14 residues. Germline V gene sequence: CDR1 SGHRS, CDR2 YFSETQ. The germline V and J ends were trimmed by 0 bases and 2 bases, with 7 bases remaining between them. CDR3 loop: CASSLGGNTDTQYF. The CDR3 nucleotides are TGCGCCAGCAGCTTGGGTGGCAACACAGATACGCAGTATTTT.

Only a few counts were recorded for this clonotype. The chain recombines TRBV27 with TRBJ1-1, with unresolved D. V shed 7 bases and J shed 0 bases, with 9 bases lying between them. The CDR3 spans 13 residues. Germline V gene sequence: CDR1 MNHEY, CDR2 SMNVEV (reference sequence). CDR3 loop: CASTTGMNTEAFF. In nucleotides, the CDR3 is TGTGCCAGCACGACGGGGATGAACACTGAAGCTTTCTTT.

The sample holds a few counts of this clonotype. V gene TRBV18 combines with J gene TRBJ2-5; D might be TRBD2 (5 bases). Germline V gene sequence: CDR1 KGHSH, CDR2 LQKENI. Trimming shortened V by 3 bases and J by 3 bases, and 8 bases separated the two germline ends. This CDR3 is 13 amino acids long. The CDR3 DNA is TGTGCCAGCTCACCGCGGACTGAAGAGACCCAGTACTTC. It is translated as CASSPRTEETQYF.

To note about this clonotype: This may stem from a read error, because a much larger clone lies one nucleotide away. The rearrangement links TRBV11-3 to TRBJ2-1, with TRBD1 identical over 7 bases. From germline, CDR1 is SGHNT and CDR2 YENEEA. This CDR3 spans 17 amino acids. The CDR3, as DNA: TGTGCCAGCAGCTCCCCCCCCGACAGGGCCCCTCTGGATGAGAAGTTCTTC. Protein: CASSSPPDRAPLDEKFF.

This clonotype was picked up a small number of times. The genes are TRBV5-6 and TRBJ2-7; D unresolved. This CDR3 is built from 14 residues. Germline CDR1 is SGHDT and CDR2 is YYEEEE. Trimming cost V 0 bases and J 3 bases, with 10 bases left between them. DNA of the CDR3: TGTGCCAGCAGCTTGGGACTTTCCGTCTACGAGCAGTACTTC. Translation gives CASSLGLSVYEQYF. The complete variable domain, with remaining parts taken from reference TRBV5-6 and TRBJ2-7, reads DAGVTQSPTHLIKTRGQQVTLRCSPKSGHDTVSWYQQALGQGPQFIFQYYEEEERQRGNFPDRFSGHQFPNYSSELNVNALLLGDSALYLCASSLGLSVYEQYFGPGTRLTVT.

This clonotype has ten or more counts. The chain couples TRBV7-3 to TRBJ2-2; perhaps TRBD1 as D (6 bases). CDR3 length: 16 residues. The germline V gene encodes CDR1 SGHTA and CDR2 FQGTGA. The V end was cut by 5 bases, the J end by 5 bases, with 18 bases between. The CDR3 bases are TGTGCCAGCAGCCCTAGTGCCCTGACAGGAACCGGGGAGCTGTTTTTT. Its translation is CASSPSALTGTGELFF.

Ten or more counts support this clonotype. The chain is built from TRBV19 and TRBJ2-7, with 7 positions matching TRBD1. V gave up 3 bases and J gave up 6 bases; unmatched junction bases: 5. The CDR3 runs 13 residues. CDR1 is LNHDA and CDR2 is SQIVND in the germline V gene (reference sequence). This CDR3 is CASSMQHRGEQYF. For the CDR3, the DNA is TGTGCCAGTAGTATGCAGCACAGGGGCGAGCAGTACTTC.

This clonotype was picked up many times. V usage is TRBV6-1 and J usage is TRBJ2-7; no firm D call. The V end was cut by 0 bases, the J end by 1 base, with 7 bases between. This CDR3 spans 14 amino acids. Germline loops: CDR1 MNHNS, CDR2 SASEGT. In nucleotides, the CDR3 is TGTGCCAGCAGTGAAGCAGGCGGTTCCTACGAGCAGTACTTC. Protein sequence: CASSEAGGSYEQYF.

The sample holds many counts of this clonotype. V is TRBV30 and J is TRBJ1-4; tentatively, D is TRBD1 (6 bases). This CDR3 has 16 residues. V was pared by 5 bases and J by 0 bases, with 16 bases between. Germline-derived CDR1 and CDR2 are GTSNPN and SVGIG (reference sequence). In DNA form, the CDR3 reads TGTGCCTGGGCCGGGACACGGACAGCAACTAATGAAAAACTGTTTTTT. It specifies CAWAGTRTATNEKLFF.

In regard to this clonotype: At one end, the junction sequence differs from germline, possibly due to a read error. The rearrangement joins TRBV7-9 to TRBJ2-1; 7 bases line up with TRBD2. The germline V gene encodes CDR1 SEHNR and CDR2 FQNEAQ (reference sequence). The CDR3 totals 15 residues. DNA for the CDR3: TGTGCCAACAGCGCCCGCGGGGGAACCCTCAATGAGCAGTTCTTC. Encoded protein: CANSARGGTLNEQFF.

This clonotype has only a few counts. The CDR3 loop reads CASSFSDRIAYGYTF. CDR3 DNA sequence: TGTGCCAGCAGTTTTTCGGACAGAATAGCTTATGGCTACACCTTC. J is TRBJ1-2 and V is TRBV27, with D perhaps matching TRBD1 (6 bases). Germline CDR1 MNHEY, CDR2 SMNVEV (reference sequence). V lost 3 bases and J 5 bases, leaving 16 bases between the germline ends. The CDR3 runs to 15 residues.

This clonotype occurred many times. The J gene is TRBJ2-1, the V gene TRBV7-3; TRBD2 might be the D (5 bases). Per the germline V gene, CDR1 is SGHTA and CDR2 is FQGTGA. CDR3 size: 16 residues. Trimming cost V 4 bases and J 4 bases, with 17 bases left between them. CDR3 DNA sequence: TGTGCCAGCAGCTCTAGGATGGGGAGCCGGTACAATGAGCAGTTCTTC. Its protein product is CASSSRMGSRYNEQFF. The full variable domain, with the rest looked up from reference TRBV7-3 and TRBJ2-1, is GAGVSQTPSNKVTEKGKYVELRCDPISGHTALYWYRQSLGQGPEFLIYFQGTGAADDSGLPNDRFFAVRPEGSVSTLKIQRTERGDSAVYLCASSSRMGSRYNEQFFGPGTRLTVL.

This clonotype was counted at least ten times. This chain joins TRBV13 and TRBJ1-1; a possible D gene is TRBD1 (5 bases). Germline assignment: CDR1 PRHDT and CDR2 FYEKMQ (reference sequence). The CDR3 loop spans 14 amino acids. Deletions cut 0 bases from V and 6 bases from J, with 11 bases between. The CDR3 region has the DNA TGTGCCAGCAGCTTAGGCCTGCAGGGAGCTGAAGCTTTCTTT. The encoded protein is CASSLGLQGAEAFF.

This clonotype was picked up many times. This chain joins TRBV7-9 and TRBJ2-6; D possibly corresponds to TRBD1 (7 bases). The V gene's germline CDR1 is SEHNR and CDR2 FQNEAQ (reference sequence). V gave up 5 bases and J gave up 0 bases, with 23 bases separating them. CDR3 length: 20 amino acids. DNA of the CDR3: TGTGCCAGCAGCATATACCACAGGGGACTGCTCTACTCTGGGGCCAACGTCCTGACTTTC. This encodes CASSIYHRGLLYSGANVLTF.

This clonotype was found many times. The chain recombines TRBV6-5 with TRBJ1-1; D is ambiguous. Germline V gene lookup returns CDR1 MNHEY and CDR2 SVGAGI. V was clipped by 2 bases and J by 5 bases, with 3 bases between them. The CDR3 is 11 amino acids. CDR3: CASSYRTEAFF. CDR3 coding DNA: TGTGCCAGCAGTTACAGAACTGAAGCTTTCTTT.

This clonotype was detected ten times or more. The chain links TRBV6-6 to TRBJ2-7; TRBD2 might be the D (6 bases). Trimming left V 2 bases short and J 4 bases short, with 15 bases between. CDR3 length: 15 amino acids. Germline-derived CDR1 and CDR2 are MNHNY and SVGAGI (reference sequence). The DNA of the CDR3 is TGTGCCAGCAGTTACGGCGGCGGCGGGGAATACGAGCAGTACTTC. Translation gives CASSYGGGGEYEQYF.

This clonotype appeared many times. The chain carries TRBV6-5 and TRBJ2-1; D is undetermined. V was cut by 5 bases and J by 4 bases, with 12 bases left in between. CDR1 and CDR2 (germline): MNHEY, SVGAGI. This CDR3 contains 14 residues. In nucleotides, the CDR3 is TGTGCCAGCAGTCGTGAGTCTACTTACAATGAGCAGTTCTTC. It encodes CASSRESTYNEQFF.

This clonotype was counted at least ten times. This sequence joins TRBV12-3 or TRBV12-4 and TRBJ2-7; D is uncertain. V gave up 1 base and J gave up 3 bases, with 4 bases separating them. The CDR3 extends over 12 amino acids. The CDR3 spells CASSLVRYEQYF. The CDR3 coding sequence is TGTGCCAGCAGTTTAGTGCGCTACGAGCAGTACTTC.

Comment on this clonotype: This may stem from a read error, because a much larger clone lies one nucleotide away. This sequence joins TRBV20-1 and TRBJ2-3; 10 bases are a match to TRBD2. The ends lost 5 bases at V and 0 bases at J; junction bases unmatched: 5. This CDR3 has 15 residues. Germline V gene lookup returns CDR1 DFQATT and CDR2 SNEGSKA (reference sequence). The DNA for the CDR3 is TGCAGTGCTGACACGACTAGCGGGAGCACAGATACGCAGTATTTT. Amino acids: CSADTTSGSTDTQYF.

This clonotype was counted ten times or more. The chain employs TRBV6-6 and TRBJ1-3, with no clear D. The CDR3 runs to 14 residues. Trimming shortened V by 6 bases and J by 0 bases, and 9 bases separated the two germline ends. Germline lookup yields CDR1 MNHNY and CDR2 SVGAGI (reference sequence). CDR3 nucleotide sequence: TGTGCCAGCAGGCACCTAGACTCTGGAAACACCATATATTTT. Its protein product is CASRHLDSGNTIYF.